This T cell receptor beta chain was captured in a study of T cell changes during pregnancy in multiple sclerosis. Per the germline V gene, CDR1 is ENHRY and CDR2 is SYGVKD. CDR3 size: 13 residues. After removal of 4 bases from V and 3 bases from J, the junction contained 0 bases not matched to a gene. Here immunoSEQ multiplex PCR was the method, and the copy in TCRdb shows in-frame clones only, minus some. In the table there are 35,000 to 40,000 clones, 92% of which are singletons. The sample was CD4+ T cells from peripheral blood mononuclear cells, taken in the third trimester of pregnancy. The TCR sequence derives from a female donor with multiple sclerosis, enrolled in a pregnancy study. This sequence joins TRBV10-3 and TRBJ2-7; 10 positions agree with TRBD2. CDR3 residues: CAISGTSGYEQYF. The CDR3 DNA reads as TGTGCCATCAGTGGGACTAGCGGCTACGAGCAGTACTTC.